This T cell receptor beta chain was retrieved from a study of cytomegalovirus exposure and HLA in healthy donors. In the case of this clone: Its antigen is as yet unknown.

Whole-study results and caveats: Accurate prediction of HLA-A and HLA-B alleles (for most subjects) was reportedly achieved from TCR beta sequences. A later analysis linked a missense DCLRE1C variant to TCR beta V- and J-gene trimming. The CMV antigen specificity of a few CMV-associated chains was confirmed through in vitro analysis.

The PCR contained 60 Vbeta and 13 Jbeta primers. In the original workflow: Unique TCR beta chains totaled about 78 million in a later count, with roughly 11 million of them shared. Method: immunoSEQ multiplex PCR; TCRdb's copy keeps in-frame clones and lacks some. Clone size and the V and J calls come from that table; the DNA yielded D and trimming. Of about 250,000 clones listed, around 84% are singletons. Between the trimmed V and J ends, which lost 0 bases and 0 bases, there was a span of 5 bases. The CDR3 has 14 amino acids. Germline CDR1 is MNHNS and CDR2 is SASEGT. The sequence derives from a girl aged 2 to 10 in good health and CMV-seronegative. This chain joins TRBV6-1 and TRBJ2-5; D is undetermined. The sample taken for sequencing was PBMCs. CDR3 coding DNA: TGTGCCAGCAGTGAAGCACAGTACCAAGAGACCCAGTACTTC. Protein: CASSEAQYQETQYF.